One and the same sample provided the 10 T cell receptor beta chains below, sequenced in a study of T cell responses to AZD1222 COVID-19 vaccine. TCRdb's copy holds only in-frame clones and misses some; the assay was immunoSEQ multiplex PCR. This sample yields 95,000 to 150,000 clones, of which 85% to 90% are seen a single time; 2.5% to 4% belongs to the top ten. The sample was peripheral blood, taken on day 0 of AZD1222 vaccination. The receptor source for this set is an adult in good health.

The chain employs TRBV27 and TRBJ2-7, with D unclear. Germline CDR1 is MNHEY and CDR2 is SMNVEV (reference sequence). This CDR3 region has 13 residues. V shed 2 bases and J shed 1 base, with 6 bases lying between them. The CDR3 DNA sequence: TGTGCCAGCAGTTTAAGCAGATCCTACGAGCAGTACTTC. Translated: CASSLSRSYEQYF.

This clone was observed once. The V gene is TRBV7-2, the J gene TRBJ1-2; a possible D gene is TRBD1 (6 bases). This CDR3 spans 13 amino acids. CDR1 is SGHTA and CDR2 is FQGNSA in the germline V gene. V lost 5 bases to trimming and J lost 6 bases, with 13 bases between them. The CDR3 coding sequence is TGTGCCAGCAGCCGGGGGGGGGCGGATGGCTACACCTTC. It translates to CASSRGGADGYTF.

The rearrangement joins TRBV5-1 to TRBJ2-3, with D perhaps matching TRBD1 or TRBD2 (6 bases each). Per germline, CDR1 SGHRS and CDR2 YFSETQ. The ends were cut back, 4 bases at V and 1 base at J, with 10 bases in the middle. CDR3 size: 14 residues. CDR3 bases: TGCGCCAGCAGCCTAAGGGGGGGCACAGATACGCAGTATTTT. Translating gives CASSLRGGTDTQYF.

The chain uses TRBV28 and TRBJ1-2, with unresolved D. Trimming took off 5 bases at V and 4 bases at J, with 8 bases between the two ends. Per germline, CDR1 MDHEN and CDR2 SYDVKM. This CDR3 contains 12 residues. The CDR3: CASSPTLYGYTF. The CDR3 DNA is TGTGCCAGCAGTCCGACCCTCTATGGCTACACCTTC.

The chain couples TRBV6-2 or TRBV6-3 to TRBJ1-1; tentative D call: TRBD1 (6 bases). Germline lookup yields CDR1 MNHEY and CDR2 SVGEGT. This CDR3 is 14 amino acids long. The germline V and J ends were trimmed by 6 bases and 5 bases, with 16 bases remaining between them. CDR3 nucleotide sequence: TGTGCCAGCAGCTCCGGGACAAGCAGGACTGAAGCTTTCTTT. Translated, it gives CASSSGTSRTEAFF.

V gene TRBV7-2 combines with J gene TRBJ1-4, with TRBD1 matching over 8 bases. The CDR3 has 15 residues. Trimming took 1 base from V and 8 from J; bases not matched to a gene: 6. The germline gives CDR1 SGHTA, CDR2 FQGNSA. In DNA, the CDR3 is TGTGCCAGCAGCTTAGTACTCAGGGGGCCCGAAAAACTGTTTTTT. This encodes CASSLVLRGPEKLFF.

CDR3 sequence: CASSQGSNQPQHF. Here the CDR3 DNA reads TGTGCCAGCAGCCAGGGAAGCAATCAGCCCCAGCATTTT. The chain carries TRBV3-1 (or the pseudogene TRBV3-2) and TRBJ1-5; D is unresolved. The CDR3 contains 13 residues. V shed 3 bases and J shed 1 base, with 4 bases lying between them. Per the germline V gene, CDR1 is LGHDT and CDR2 is YNNKEL (reference sequence).

At least ten counts were recorded for this clone. Other DNA sequences in this sample translate to the same CDR3. The chain employs TRBV5-6 and TRBJ1-5; D is undetermined. Trimming cost V 0 bases and J 3 bases, with 1 base left between them. The length of the CDR3 is 12 residues. CDR1 SGHDT and CDR2 YYEEEE come from the germline V gene. CDR3 bases: TGTGCCAGCAGCTTGGACAATCAGCCCCAGCATTTT. It translates to CASSLDNQPQHF.

The chain is built from TRBV16 and TRBJ1-1; D gene unclear. Germline CDR1 and CDR2: KGHSY and FQNENV. The V end was cut by 4 bases, the J end by 1 base, with 19 bases between. The CDR3 extends over 17 amino acids. CDR3 protein: CASSLTRAVTRNTEAFF. The CDR3 DNA reads as TGTGCCAGCAGCCTGACCCGGGCCGTTACGAGGAACACTGAAGCTTTCTTT.

This chain joins TRBV28 and TRBJ1-6, with TRBD1 as a possible D gene (5 bases). The CDR3 is 14 residues long. V was pared by 8 bases and J by 5 bases, with 13 bases between. The germline V gene has CDR1 MDHEN and CDR2 SYDVKM. DNA for the CDR3: TGTGCCAGCCGCAGGGCGGGAAATAATTCACCCCTCCACTTT. Translating it yields CASRRAGNNSPLHF.